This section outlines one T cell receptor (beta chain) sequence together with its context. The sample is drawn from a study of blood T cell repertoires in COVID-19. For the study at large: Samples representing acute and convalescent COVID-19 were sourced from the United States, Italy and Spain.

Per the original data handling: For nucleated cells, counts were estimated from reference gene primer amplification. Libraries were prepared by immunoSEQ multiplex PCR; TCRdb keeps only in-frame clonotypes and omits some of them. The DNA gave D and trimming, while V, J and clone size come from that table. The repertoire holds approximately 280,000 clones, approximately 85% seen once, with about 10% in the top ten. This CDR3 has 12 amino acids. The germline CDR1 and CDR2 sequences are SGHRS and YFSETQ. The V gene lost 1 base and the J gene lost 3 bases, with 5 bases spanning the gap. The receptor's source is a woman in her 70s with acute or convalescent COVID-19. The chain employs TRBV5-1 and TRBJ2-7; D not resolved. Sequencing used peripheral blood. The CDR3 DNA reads TGCGCCAGCAGCTTGTACGGCTACGAGCAGTACTTC. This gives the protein CASSLYGYEQYF.